The 15 T cell receptor beta chains listed next were all sequenced from one sample in a study of spatial heterogeneity in lung cancer. Time point in this sample: sample taken at primary tumor resection. These receptors lack a known antigen. In TCRdb, the 5' RACE reads were re-called with MiXCR into one record per CDR3 protein. Of under 20,000 distinct CDR3 sequences in the sample, 7% to 7.5% were seen once. Study outcomes and limitations: Mutation counts in tumors were tracked by counts of expanded intratumoral alpha and beta TCRs.

The sample was lung tumor tissue, taken at surgery. These receptors were taken from a female donor with early-stage non-small cell lung cancer.

This clonotype is medium-sized by share. This rearrangement joins TRBV20-1 to TRBJ2-7, with D perhaps given as TRBD1 or TRBD2 (5 bases each). CDR1 is DFQATT, CDR2 SNEGSKA, per germline (reference sequence). V lost 5 bases, J lost 6 bases, and 17 bases lay in between. The CDR3 spans 13 residues. The CDR3 here is CSAPLAGTPEQYF. CDR3 DNA sequence: TGCAGTGCTCCCCTTGCAGGGACCCCCGAGCAGTACTTC.

There are a few counts of this clonotype. The chain joins TRBV10-3 to TRBJ2-1; D is undetermined. Trimming shortened V by 3 bases and J by 10 bases, and 7 bases separated the two germline ends. The CDR3 length is 11 residues. From germline, CDR1 is ENHRY and CDR2 SYGVKD. The CDR3 spells CAISEGPEQFF. The CDR3, as DNA: TGTGCCATCAGTGAAGGACCAGAGCAGTTCTTC.

Within the sample, this clonotype is medium-sized. The V and J genes are TRBV7-2 and TRBJ1-3; 8 bases line up with TRBD1. The CDR3 totals 16 residues. V shed 3 bases, J shed 2 bases, and the junction held 6 bases outside the gene matches. Germline CDR1 reads SGHTA; CDR2 reads FQGNSA. The CDR3 DNA sequence: TGTGCCAGCAGCTTGTTTACAGGGGGAACTGGAAACACCATATATTTT. As protein: CASSLFTGGTGNTIYF.

The genes are TRBV28 and TRBJ1-5; tentative D call: TRBD1 (6 bases). The CDR3 consists of 14 residues. Germline CDR1 is MDHEN and CDR2 is SYDVKM. Deletions cut 3 bases from V and 9 bases from J, with 15 bases between. CDR3: CASSFGQLDRPQHF. The DNA of the CDR3 is TGTGCCAGCAGTTTTGGACAGTTAGATCGGCCCCAGCATTTT.

This clonotype was seen ten or more times. The chain carries TRBV18 and TRBJ2-3; 7 positions match TRBD1. This CDR3 contains 14 residues. Losses at the gene ends were 8 bases for V and 6 bases for J; bases not matched to a gene: 11. The germline V gene encodes CDR1 KGHSH and CDR2 LQKENI. The DNA for the CDR3 is TGTGCCAGCCAATTGACAGGGCAGGGGGATACGCAGTATTTT. This gives the protein CASQLTGQGDTQYF. Supplemented by reference TRBV18 and TRBJ2-3, the full variable domain reads NAGVMQNPRHLVRRRGQEARLRCSPMKGHSHVYWYRQLPEEGLKFMVYLQKENIIDESGMPKERFSAEFPKEGPSILRIQQVVRGDSAAYFCASQLTGQGDTQYFGPGTRLTVL.

A few counts support this clonotype. V is TRBV4-1 and J is TRBJ1-1; D is uncertain. Germline-derived CDR1 and CDR2 are MGHRA and YSYEKL. CDR3 length: 15 residues. V was cut by 4 bases and J by 1 base, with 13 bases left in between. The CDR3 is CASSLPSPGNTEAFF. The CDR3 bases are TGCGCCAGCAGCCTCCCATCGCCGGGGAACACTGAAGCTTTCTTT.

This clonotype showed up many times. The rearrangement links TRBV6-6 to TRBJ2-5, with D possibly matching TRBD1 (5 bases). Germline assignment: CDR1 MNHNY and CDR2 SVGAGI (reference sequence). The CDR3 covers 14 residues. The V gene lost 6 bases and the J gene lost 4 bases, with 15 bases spanning the gap. CDR3 DNA: TGTGCCAGCAGCCCTGACAGTCCACGAGAGACCCAGTACTTC. It is translated as CASSPDSPRETQYF.

This clonotype was seen at least ten times. The rearrangement uses TRBV9 and TRBJ2-7; TRBD2 aligns across 11 bases. The CDR3 consists of 16 residues. Losses at the gene ends were 0 bases for V and 6 bases for J; bases not matched to a gene: 8. Germline CDR1 and CDR2: SGDLS and YYNGEE. The CDR3 spells CASSVGSGGASSEQYF. The CDR3, as DNA: TGTGCCAGCAGCGTAGGTAGCGGGGGGGCCTCTTCCGAGCAGTACTTC.

The J gene is TRBJ2-1, the V gene TRBV7-3; D unclear. CDR3 size: 13 residues. Trimming stripped 8 bases from V and 2 bases from J, with 10 bases between. The germline V gene has CDR1 SGHTA and CDR2 FQGTGA. CDR3 sequence: CASSVAAYNEQFF. CDR3 DNA: TGTGCCAGCTCCGTGGCGGCCTACAATGAGCAGTTCTTC. The complete variable domain, with remaining parts taken from reference TRBV7-3 and TRBJ2-1, reads GAGVSQTPSNKVTEKGKYVELRCDPISGHTALYWYRQSLGQGPEFLIYFQGTGAADDSGLPNDRFFAVRPEGSVSTLKIQRTERGDSAVYLCASSVAAYNEQFFGPGTRLTVL.

The sample holds many counts of this clonotype. The chain employs TRBV29-1 and TRBJ2-1; D possibly uses TRBD1 or TRBD2 (5 bases each). This CDR3 has 14 residues. V lost 6 bases and J 6 bases, leaving 18 bases between the germline ends. The germline CDR1 and CDR2 sequences are SQVTM and ANQGSEA. The CDR3 bases are TGCAGCGTCCGGGGCTCCTCCAGCGTCAATGAGCAGTTCTTC. Its protein product is CSVRGSSSVNEQFF.

By sample share, this clonotype is medium-sized. The chain links TRBV5-4 to TRBJ1-1; no firm D call. This CDR3 comprises 13 residues. V shed 3 bases and J shed 6 bases, with 12 bases lying between them. The germline CDR1 and CDR2 sequences are SGHNT and YYREEE (reference sequence). The CDR3 sequence: CASSSARVAEAFF. The CDR3 DNA reads TGTGCCAGCAGCTCCGCCCGGGTCGCTGAAGCTTTCTTT.

Many counts were recorded for this clonotype. V usage is TRBV15 and J usage is TRBJ2-4; no definite D call. CDR3 size: 14 residues. V dropped 5 bases and J dropped 5 bases, with 13 bases sitting between them. Germline CDR1 is LNHNV and CDR2 is YYDKDF (reference sequence). CDR3 sequence (DNA): TGTGCCACCAGCGGGGTTATGATACAAAACATTCAGTACTTC. Translated: CATSGVMIQNIQYF.

This clonotype was counted many times. The chain links TRBV27 to TRBJ2-7; TRBD1 agrees at 9 bases. Germline CDR1 is MNHEY and CDR2 is SMNVEV (reference sequence). The CDR3 length is 15 residues. The V gene end was trimmed by 5 bases and the J gene end by 5 bases; junction bases not matched to a gene: 10. CDR3 loop: CASSRSGQGRNEQYF. CDR3 bases: TGTGCCAGCAGTCGCTCCGGACAGGGGAGAAACGAGCAGTACTTC.

This clonotype was counted ten times or more. The chain recombines TRBV20-1 with TRBJ1-5, with D uncertain. V lost 0 bases, J lost 1 base, and 16 bases lay in between. The CDR3 runs 17 residues. The germline CDR1 and CDR2 sequences are DFQATT and SNEGSKA (reference sequence). The CDR3 here is CSARDLRGLKSNQPQHF. The CDR3 region has the DNA TGCAGTGCTAGAGATCTACGCGGGTTAAAGAGCAATCAGCCCCAGCATTTT.

This chain links TRBV6-6 with TRBJ1-4, with TRBD1 matching 7 bases. Losses at the gene ends were 3 bases for V and 7 bases for J; bases not matched to a gene: 8. The germline V gene has CDR1 MNHNY and CDR2 SVGAGI (reference sequence). The CDR3 loop spans 15 amino acids. CDR3 DNA: TGTGCCAGCAGTTATCCGACAGGGAGGCTTGAAAAACTGTTTTTT. Its protein product is CASSYPTGRLEKLFF.